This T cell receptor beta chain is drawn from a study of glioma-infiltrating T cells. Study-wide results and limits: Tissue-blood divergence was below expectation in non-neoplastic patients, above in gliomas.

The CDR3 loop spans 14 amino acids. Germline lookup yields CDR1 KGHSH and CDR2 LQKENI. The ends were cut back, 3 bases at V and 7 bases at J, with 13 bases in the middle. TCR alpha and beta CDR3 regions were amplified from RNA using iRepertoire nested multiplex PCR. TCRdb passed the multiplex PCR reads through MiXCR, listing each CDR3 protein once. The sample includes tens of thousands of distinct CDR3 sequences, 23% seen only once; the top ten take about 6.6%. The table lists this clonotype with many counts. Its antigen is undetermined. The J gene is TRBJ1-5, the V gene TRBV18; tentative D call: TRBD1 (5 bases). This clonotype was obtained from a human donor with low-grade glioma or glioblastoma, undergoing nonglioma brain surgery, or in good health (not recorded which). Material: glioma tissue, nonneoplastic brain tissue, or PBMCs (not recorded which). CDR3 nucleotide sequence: TGTGCCAGCTCACCCTCTAGGGGATTGCAGCCCCAGCATTTT. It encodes CASSPSRGLQPQHF.